The 9 T cell receptor beta chains given below trace back to one sample, sequenced in a study of blood T cell repertoires in COVID-19. TCRdb keeps only in-frame clones here, not all; method: immunoSEQ multiplex PCR. The sample records about 270,000 clones, approximately 86% being singletons. The sequencing input was peripheral blood. These receptors came from a woman aged 70-85 years with COVID-19, enrolled during active disease.

The chain is built from TRBV11-2 and TRBJ1-4; D unclear. Trimming left V 0 bases short and J 6 bases short, with 14 bases between. CDR3 length: 16 amino acids. Germline loops: CDR1 SGHAT, CDR2 FQNNGV. The CDR3 sequence: CASSLDVYGKYEKLFF. In nucleotides, the CDR3 is TGTGCCAGCAGCTTAGATGTATACGGGAAATATGAAAAACTGTTTTTT.

The rearrangement joins TRBV5-6 to TRBJ2-7; D is undetermined. Trimming stripped 0 bases from V and 5 bases from J, with 9 bases between. This CDR3 is built from 13 residues. Germline V gene sequence: CDR1 SGHDT, CDR2 YYEEEE. CDR3 sequence (DNA): TGTGCCAGCAGCTTGGGGTACCGGGACGAGCAGTACTTC. It codes for CASSLGYRDEQYF.

V gene TRBV10-3 combines with J gene TRBJ1-3; 11 nucleotides align to TRBD1. V shed 10 bases, J shed 4 bases, and the junction held 6 bases outside the gene matches. This CDR3 is built from 14 residues. Germline CDR1 and CDR2: ENHRY and SYGVKD. The CDR3 loop is CATRDRGDGNTIYF. The CDR3 region has the DNA TGTGCCACTAGGGACAGGGGGGACGGAAACACCATATATTTT.

The count of this clone is one. The chain combines TRBV28 with TRBJ1-3; 7 bases are a match to TRBD1. V shed 7 bases and J 8 bases; nucleotides not matched to a gene: 8. The germline gives CDR1 MDHEN, CDR2 SYDVKM. This CDR3 contains 13 residues. The CDR3 reads CASTLRQGYTIYF. As DNA, the CDR3 is TGTGCCAGCACCCTACGACAGGGATACACCATATATTTT.

The genes are TRBV5-1 and TRBJ2-5, with 8 nucleotides matching TRBD1. CDR3 length: 14 residues. V gave up 4 bases and J gave up 1 base; unmatched junction bases: 3. Looked up from germline, CDR1 is SGHRS and CDR2 is YFSETQ. The CDR3 nucleotides are TGCGCCAGCAGCCAGGACAGGGCCCAAGAGACCCAGTACTTC. Protein product: CASSQDRAQETQYF.

This clone showed up just once. V is TRBV15 and J is TRBJ1-1, with no clear D. This CDR3 is built from 13 residues. CDR1 is LNHNV and CDR2 is YYDKDF in the germline V gene (reference sequence). V was trimmed by 3 bases and J by 3 bases, leaving 8 bases between them. The CDR3 loop reads CATSSTRDTEAFF. The CDR3 coding sequence is TGTGCCACCAGCAGTACTCGGGACACTGAAGCTTTCTTT.

The chain has TRBV15 and TRBJ1-4; 8 bases are a match to TRBD1. The CDR3 runs to 12 residues. V dropped 5 bases and J dropped 15; count of bases not matched to a gene: 8. CDR1 and CDR2 (germline): LNHNV, YYDKDF (reference sequence). This CDR3 is CATSPGQGLMFF. The DNA of the CDR3 is TGTGCCACCAGCCCTGGACAGGGTTTGATGTTTTTT.

The chain employs TRBV6-6 and TRBJ2-3; TRBD2 agrees at 9 bases. With V trimmed by 0 bases and J by 6 bases, 7 bases remained unmatched. Looked up from germline, CDR1 is MNHNY and CDR2 is SVGAGI (reference sequence). CDR3 size: 16 residues. DNA for the CDR3: TGTGCCAGCAGTTACTCTAGCGGGGGATCTGGGGATACGCAGTATTTT. Translating gives CASSYSSGGSGDTQYF.

The CDR3 DNA reads TGTGCCAGTAGTGCACAGAGACCTTACTCTGGAAACACCATATATTTT. As protein: CASSAQRPYSGNTIYF. The chain is built from TRBV19 and TRBJ1-3; D gene uncertain. The CDR3 is 16 residues long. Trimming left V 5 bases short and J 0 bases short, with 14 bases between. Germline CDR1 reads LNHDA; CDR2 reads SQIVND (reference sequence).